The 20 T cell receptor beta chains listed next were all sequenced from one sample in a study of shared clonotypes between healthy human individuals (dated by TCRdb to about 2020). The protocol used for the library was the immunoSEQ multiplex PCR assay. TCRdb took this table from immuneACCESS and kept in-frame rearrangements with V and J called. Such tables lack part of the clones; where checked against another copy, unresolved V genes explain under half of the gap, and the rest is unexplained. This sample gives approximately 740,000 clones in total; about 91% of them show up just once. The ten largest clones capture 24% of the sample. CD8 naive samples were CD45RO-negative cells positively selected for CCR7, giving a CD45RA+CCR7+ population that excluded TemRA cells. Material: naive CD8+ T cells sorted from blood. Interpreted using the paper, the cell subset or site label stands for: CD45RA+CCR7+. All receptors come from a man aged 25 to 40 in good health.

This chain links TRBV29-1 with TRBJ2-2; D possibly corresponds to TRBD1 (5 bases). The CDR3 contains 15 residues. Trimming cost V 0 bases and J 1 base, with 9 bases left between them. The germline CDR1 and CDR2 sequences are SQVTM and ANQGSEA. In DNA form, the CDR3 reads TGCAGCGTTGAAGATGGGCAGGGGAACACCGGGGAGCTGTTTTTT. Encoded protein: CSVEDGQGNTGELFF.

The chain recombines TRBV4-1 with TRBJ2-3; TRBD1 agrees at 7 bases. CDR1 is MGHRA, CDR2 YSYEKL, per germline. Trimming cost V 0 bases and J 1 base; bases outside gene matches: 7. This CDR3 comprises 17 residues. CDR3 sequence reads: CASSQDRRQGGTDTQYF. DNA for the CDR3: TGCGCCAGCAGCCAAGATCGGAGACAGGGTGGCACAGATACGCAGTATTTT.

This clone has just a few counts. This chain links TRBV27 with TRBJ2-7; D call uncertain. The germline V gene encodes CDR1 MNHEY and CDR2 SMNVEV (reference sequence). The CDR3 runs 13 residues. Trimming stripped 0 bases from V and 3 bases from J, with 6 bases between. The CDR3: CASSLSKGYEQYF. Written as DNA, the CDR3 is TGTGCCAGCAGTTTATCGAAGGGCTACGAGCAGTACTTC.

This clone was counted between two and nine times. The gene calls are TRBV27 and TRBJ1-4, with D maybe TRBD1 (5 bases). The CDR3 sequence is 14 residues long. V dropped 5 bases and J dropped 13 bases, with 20 bases sitting between them. CDR1 is MNHEY, CDR2 SMNVEV, per germline (reference sequence). The CDR3 loop reads CASSPGRRGEGLFF. CDR3 sequence (DNA): TGTGCCAGCAGTCCGGGACGGAGGGGAGAGGGACTGTTTTTT.

The chain uses TRBV27 and TRBJ2-7; D is uncertain. The germline V gene has CDR1 MNHEY and CDR2 SMNVEV (reference sequence). The CDR3 spans 11 residues. Trimming stripped 6 bases from V and 8 bases from J, with 11 bases between. The CDR3 region is CASSKGSKQYF. In nucleotides, the CDR3 is TGTGCCAGCAGCAAGGGTAGCAAGCAGTACTTC.

This clone was counted a few times. The same CDR3 also results from other DNA sequences found in this sample. The rearrangement uses TRBV28 and TRBJ2-2; no definite D call. The CDR3 totals 13 residues. The ends were cut back, 3 bases at V and 0 bases at J, with 2 bases in the middle. The germline V gene has CDR1 MDHEN and CDR2 SYDVKM. The DNA of the CDR3 is TGTGCCAGCAGTTTCCCGAACACCGGGGAGCTGTTTTTT. Its translation is CASSFPNTGELFF.

J is TRBJ2-5 and V is TRBV7-8; D gene unclear. V lost 2 bases, J lost 1 base, and 11 bases lay in between. The CDR3 runs 15 residues. Germline values: CDR1 SGHVS, CDR2 FQNEAQ. Here the CDR3 reads CASSLLSRLQETQYF. The DNA of the CDR3 is TGTGCCAGCAGCTTACTATCCAGACTCCAAGAGACCCAGTACTTC.

V gene TRBV28 combines with J gene TRBJ2-1, with 9 bases lining up with TRBD2. V lost 3 bases, J lost 2 bases, and 5 bases stayed unmatched. Germline V gene data show CDR1 as MDHEN and CDR2 as SYDVKM. The CDR3 sequence is 16 residues long. CDR3 DNA: TGTGCCAGCAGTTTGCGTCTAGCGGGACCCTACAATGAGCAGTTCTTC. Translated: CASSLRLAGPYNEQFF.

V is TRBV7-9 and J is TRBJ2-2, with 9 bases fitting TRBD2. V shed 4 bases and J 7 bases; nucleotides not matched to a gene: 7. CDR3 length: 15 residues. The germline V gene encodes CDR1 SEHNR and CDR2 FQNEAQ (reference sequence). The CDR3 nucleotides read TGTGCCAGCAGCTCAGGGCTAGCGGGATTCGGGGAGCTGTTTTTT. Its protein product is CASSSGLAGFGELFF. Based on the CDR3 plus reference TRBV7-9 and TRBJ2-2, the full variable domain is DTGVSQNPRHKITKRGQNVTFRCDPISEHNRLYWYRQTLGQGPEFLTYFQNEAQLEKSRLLSDRFSAERPKGSFSTLEIQRTEQGDSAMYLCASSSGLAGFGELFFGEGSRLTVL.

A note on this clone: Other DNA sequences from this sample encode an identical CDR3 as well. V usage is TRBV7-9 and J usage is TRBJ2-7, with D tentatively TRBD1 (6 bases). The V and J ends lost 5 bases and 2 bases respectively, with 10 bases between them. CDR3 size: 13 residues. Germline V gene data show CDR1 as SEHNR and CDR2 as FQNEAQ (reference sequence). CDR3 sequence reads: CASSPGQPYEQYF. For the CDR3, the DNA is TGTGCCAGCAGCCCCGGACAGCCCTACGAGCAGTACTTC.

The rearrangement uses TRBV9 and TRBJ2-2; tentatively, D is TRBD1 (6 bases). Germline values: CDR1 SGDLS, CDR2 YYNGEE. Trimming removed 6 bases at V and 2 bases at J, with 8 bases between. The CDR3 spans 13 residues. The CDR3 DNA reads as TGTGCCAGCAAACAGGGAAACACCGGGGAGCTGTTTTTT. It encodes CASKQGNTGELFF.

The rearrangement links TRBV7-9 to TRBJ2-3, with 11 bases identical to TRBD2. Germline V CDR1 and CDR2: SEHNR, FQNEAQ (reference sequence). The trim removed 5 bases at V and 6 bases at J, leaving 10 bases unmatched. The CDR3 covers 16 residues. The CDR3 DNA is TGTGCCAGCAGCGGAGAACTAGCGGGAGAAAGGGATACGCAGTATTTT. It translates to CASSGELAGERDTQYF.

The chain joins TRBV27 to TRBJ2-3; possibly TRBD1 for D (5 bases). From germline, CDR1 is MNHEY and CDR2 SMNVEV (reference sequence). The CDR3 length is 16 residues. V lost 2 bases to trimming and J lost 4 bases, with 16 bases between them. The chain's CDR3 is CASSLGAQGGADTQYF. The CDR3, as DNA: TGTGCCAGCAGTTTAGGTGCGCAGGGTGGGGCAGATACGCAGTATTTT.

As DNA, the CDR3 is TGTGCCAGCAGTCAATTGACAGGAATGAACACTGAAGCTTTCTTT. Translated, it gives CASSQLTGMNTEAFF. The chain carries TRBV5-8 and TRBJ1-1, with D maybe TRBD1 (6 bases). Trimming took 5 bases from V and 0 from J, leaving 14 bases between them. CDR1 SGHTS and CDR2 YDEGEE come from the germline V gene. The CDR3 is 15 residues long. Drawing the rest from reference TRBV5-8 and TRBJ1-1, the complete variable domain is EAGVTQSPTHLIKTRGQQATLRCSPISGHTSVYWYQQALGLGLQFLLWYDEGEERNRGNFPPRFSGRQFPNYSSELNVNALELEDSALYLCASSQLTGMNTEAFFGQGTRLTVV.

The V and J genes are TRBV7-3 and TRBJ2-5; 7 nucleotides align to TRBD2. Unmatched junction bases numbered 18, after V lost 7 bases and J lost 10 bases. CDR1 and CDR2 from the germline V gene are SGHTA and FQGTGA. This CDR3 spans 15 amino acids. The CDR3 sequence: CASIPRNRPKRDQYF. Here the CDR3 DNA reads TGTGCCAGCATTCCAAGGAATAGACCGAAGCGGGACCAGTACTTC.

This chain joins TRBV5-6 and TRBJ2-5; 8 bases match TRBD2. TRBJ2-7 matches the DNA end more closely, so the J call is doubtful. The germline V gene encodes CDR1 SGHDT and CDR2 YYEEEE. The CDR3 has 14 amino acids. CDR3 protein: CASSLGGLVYEQYF. The DNA of the CDR3 is TGTGCCAGCAGCTTGGGGGGACTAGTCTACGAGCAGTACTTC.

The chain employs TRBV11-2 and TRBJ2-5; a possible D gene is TRBD2 (7 bases). The CDR3 has 15 residues. Germline assignment: CDR1 SGHAT and CDR2 FQNNGV. The V end was cut by 5 bases, the J end by 2 bases, with 15 bases between. The CDR3 DNA reads as TGTGCCAGCAGCGCGGAAGCGGGGACACAAGAGACCCAGTACTTC. Protein sequence: CASSAEAGTQETQYF.

This clone was observed a single time. The chain is built from TRBV7-9 and TRBJ2-1; maybe TRBD2 (6 bases). There are 13 residues in the CDR3. Trimming left V 5 bases short and J 6 bases short, with 11 bases between. Germline V gene lookup returns CDR1 SEHNR and CDR2 FQNEAQ (reference sequence). The CDR3 here is CASSQGTSNEQFF. CDR3 DNA: TGTGCCAGCAGCCAAGGGACTTCCAATGAGCAGTTCTTC.

The chain carries TRBV29-1 and TRBJ2-3; 8 nucleotides line up with TRBD2. CDR3 length: 15 amino acids. With V trimmed by 2 bases and J by 1 base, 5 bases remained unmatched. Germline assignment: CDR1 SQVTM and CDR2 ANQGSEA. The CDR3 loop reads CSVENGREGTDTQYF. The CDR3 nucleotides are TGCAGCGTTGAAAACGGGCGGGAGGGCACAGATACGCAGTATTTT.

This rearrangement joins TRBV5-1 to TRBJ2-6, with D possibly being TRBD1 (5 bases). Trimming left V 5 bases short and J 0 bases short, with 12 bases between. The CDR3 sequence is 16 residues long. Germline CDR1 reads SGHRS; CDR2 reads YFSETQ. The CDR3 DNA is TGCGCCAGCAGTCCAGGGCCCCTCTCTGGGGCCAACGTCCTGACTTTC. Protein: CASSPGPLSGANVLTF.